This is a list of T cell receptor beta chains from one sample in a study of vaccination and CD4 T cells after COVID-19. For these TCRs, the target antigens are not known. Each CDR3 protein is one row after TCRdb ran MiXCR on the PCR reads. The repertoire holds fewer than 9,500 distinct CDR3 sequences, with 55% to 65% as singletons. Sequencing input: CD4+ T cells from blood, cultured in vitro. The receptor set was obtained from a human donor who had recovered from COVID-19. CDR3s leave out the opening cysteine and the closing phenylalanine or tryptophan. A row's size may be missing; if present it is once, few, many or a size class.

CDR3 protein: ASSYTPSGHYEQF
J gene: TRBJ2-1
clone size: once
V gene: TRBV6-5

CDR3 protein: ASRLIGTSNYGYT
J gene: TRBJ1-2
clone size: -
V gene: TRBV6-4

CDR3 protein: ASSESFGRLGEQY
J gene: TRBJ2-7
clone size: medium-sized
V gene: TRBV10-2

CDR3 protein: ASSLASAGAF
J gene: TRBJ1-1
clone size: -
V gene: TRBV7-9

CDR3 protein: ASSLGGPGYGYT
J gene: TRBJ1-2
clone size: -
V gene: TRBV27

CDR3 protein: ASSDSTGKGNQPQH
J gene: TRBJ1-5
clone size: -
V gene: TRBV19

CDR3 protein: AIRDRGRNQPQH
J gene: TRBJ1-5
clone size: -
V gene: TRBV21-1

CDR3 protein: ASSWPGNTEAF
J gene: TRBJ1-1
clone size: -
V gene: TRBV6-2/TRBV6-3

CDR3 protein: ASSLEIGGGTDTQY
J gene: TRBJ2-3
clone size: -
V gene: TRBV11-3

CDR3 protein: ASTLNRDGNGYT
J gene: TRBJ1-2
clone size: -
V gene: TRBV28

CDR3 protein: ASSLGGGGDTQY
J gene: TRBJ2-3
clone size: -
V gene: TRBV7-2

CDR3 protein: AWSDFMNTEAF
J gene: TRBJ1-1
clone size: -
V gene: TRBV30

CDR3 protein: SASGLNSPLH
J gene: TRBJ1-6
clone size: -
V gene: TRBV20-1

CDR3 protein: ASTYGARGSGYT
J gene: TRBJ1-2
clone size: -
V gene: TRBV6-1